These T cell receptor beta chains were read from a single sample in a study of T cells after yellow fever vaccination. TCRdb reprocessed the 5' RACE reads with MiXCR, giving one entry per CDR3 protein. The data hold approximately 550,000 distinct CDR3 sequences, with 13% observed a single time. This specimen consisted of PBMCs, obtained on the day of the yellow fever booster vaccination. The origin of the receptors is a man aged 30 to 45 who received the YFV17D yellow fever vaccine. CDR3s include the opening cysteine and the closing phenylalanine or tryptophan. Fields, in order: CDR3 protein, V gene, D gene. D genes are given only for firm matches.

CAISDLTSGSYNEQFF	TRBV10-3	TRBD2
CASCLDINTEAFF	TRBV5-1	NA
CASSGLRERTEKLFF	TRBV7-8	NA
CASSLGTALYNEQFF	TRBV5-1	TRBD1
CASSSSAGVRFYEQYF	TRBV28	TRBD2
CAISEGETGTSGMDEQFF	TRBV10-3	TRBD2
CASSLGDYLGLAGAQETQYF	TRBV11-1	TRBD2
CASSSLLLTGELFF	TRBV5-5	NA
CASSLRVGGEAFF	TRBV12-3/TRBV12-4	NA
CASSVGGLAKNIQYF	TRBV9	NA
CASSSRGGLNNEQFF	TRBV5-5	TRBD2